Listed below are T cell receptor beta chains from one sample, sequenced in a study of read filtering for tumor transcriptome and immune sequencing. TCRdb reprocessed the reads with MiXCR, giving one entry per CDR3 protein. The sample gives more than 55,000 distinct CDR3 sequences, about 19% of which show up once; approximately 11% is in the top ten. Sequences were obtained from a population of CD138-negative cells sorted from bone marrow. Source of these receptors: a donor aged 40 or older with multiple myeloma. Both conserved end residues are part of each CDR3. The D gene is left open where the match is weak. Clone sizes are given selectively: once, few, many, or a class where the clone is expanded.

V gene	J gene	clone size	D gene	CDR3 DNA	CDR3 protein
TRBV13	TRBJ1-5	many	TRBD1	TGTGCCAGCAGCTTAGGGGAGTCAGGGGGTCAGCCCCAGCATTTT	CASSLGESGGQPQHF
TRBV30	TRBJ1-2	many	NA	TGTGCCTGGAAAACTCAGGCCGGTAACTATGGCTACACCTTC	CAWKTQAGNYGYTF
TRBV28	TRBJ2-3	many	NA	TGTGCCAGCGGAGAAGCAGGGGAAGAAGATACGCAGTATTTT	CASGEAGEEDTQYF
TRBV6-2/TRBV6-3	TRBJ2-1	many	TRBD1	TGTGCCAGCAGTTACGGTGGGACAGGGACCTACAATGAGCAGTTCTTC	CASSYGGTGTYNEQFF
TRBV7-3	TRBJ2-3	many	TRBD2	TGTGCCAGCAGCTTTGATAGCGGGGGCACAGATACGCAGTATTTT	CASSFDSGGTDTQYF
TRBV20-1	TRBJ2-2	NA	TRBD2	TGCAGTGCTAGAATGGGCGGGAGTGGGACCGGGGAGCTGTTTTTT	CSARMGGSGTGELFF
TRBV3-1	TRBJ2-3	NA	TRBD2	TGTGCCAGCAGCATCAACCCGGGACTAATTGTAGAGAGTACGCAGTATTTT	CASSINPGLIVESTQYF
TRBV18	TRBJ2-7	many	TRBD2	TGTGCCAGCTCACCACGACTTATTAGCGGGAGGGACCACGAGCAGTACTTC	CASSPRLISGRDHEQYF
TRBV2	TRBJ2-7	many	NA	TGTGCCAGCAGTGAAGCGCTCAGGGCGAAGCAGTACTTC	CASSEALRAKQYF
TRBV20-1	TRBJ1-1	many	TRBD1	TGCAGTGCCGGACAGGGGGCCAGTGAAGCTTTCTTT	CSAGQGASEAFF
TRBV28	TRBJ2-1	many	NA	TGTGCCAGCAGTTTAAGGACGGGCTTGAATGAGCAGTTCTTC	CASSLRTGLNEQFF
TRBV4-1	TRBJ2-1	many	NA	TGCGCCAGCAGCCAAGATCTGGTTGAGCAGTTCTTC	CASSQDLVEQFF
TRBV7-2	TRBJ2-1	many	TRBD2	TGTGCCAGCAGAGCGGGGGGGTTTCGTGAGCAGTTCTTC	CASRAGGFREQFF
TRBV20-1	TRBJ2-3	NA	TRBD2	TGCAGTGCTCAAGTTTGGGGACTAGCGGGAGGAGGGAGGAGCACAGATACGCAGTATTTT	CSAQVWGLAGGGRSTDTQYF
TRBV7-8	TRBJ2-5	many	TRBD2	TGTGCCAGCAGCTTCTGGACTAGCGGGGGGTTACAAGAGACCCAGTACTTC	CASSFWTSGGLQETQYF
TRBV28	TRBJ2-3	many	TRBD1	TGTGCCAGCAGTACGGACAGGGGAGGCACAGATACGCAGTATTTT	CASSTDRGGTDTQYF
TRBV5-1	TRBJ2-2	many	NA	TGCGCCAGCAGCTTGCTGGCTCACAACACCGGGGAGCTGTTTTTT	CASSLLAHNTGELFF
TRBV6-2/TRBV6-3	TRBJ2-7	many	NA	TGTGCCAGCAGTTACGCCCCAGACACCTCCGAGCAGTACTTC	CASSYAPDTSEQYF
TRBV11-2	TRBJ1-3	NA	NA	TGTGCCAGCTCCCTTGGGGCTGGATACCTCGGAAACACCATATATTTT	CASSLGAGYLGNTIYF
TRBV29-1	TRBJ1-3	NA	NA	TGCAGCGTTGAAGAATTTGCCGGGGTTGGAAACACCATATATTTT	CSVEEFAGVGNTIYF
TRBV6-2/TRBV6-3	TRBJ1-5	many	NA	TGTGCCAGCAGTTACTCTGAGGGTCAGCCCCAGCATTTT	CASSYSEGQPQHF
TRBV20-1	TRBJ2-4	many	TRBD2	TGCAGTGCTAGAGATTTGGGACTAGCACGAAACATTCAGTACTTC	CSARDLGLARNIQYF
TRBV7-8	TRBJ2-7	NA	NA	TGTGCCAGCAGCTTAGTCGGGGGGACAGTCGCCTACGAGCAGTACTTC	CASSLVGGTVAYEQYF
TRBV29-1	TRBJ2-2	many	NA	TGCAGCGTCCCCGGGACACCGAACACCGGGGAGCTGTTTTTT	CSVPGTPNTGELFF
TRBV7-9	TRBJ2-1	many	NA	TGTGCCAGCAGCTTAGGGGACTCCCGGTCTCAGCAGTTCTTC	CASSLGDSRSQQFF
TRBV2	TRBJ1-5	many	NA	TGTGCCAGCAGCGGCCGGGGCAGGGCAGGGAGCAATCAGCCCCAGCATTTT	CASSGRGRAGSNQPQHF
TRBV11-2	TRBJ2-1	NA	TRBD2	TGTGCCAGCAGCTTAGGGGGAGGGCCGGGCAATGAGCAGTTCTTC	CASSLGGGPGNEQFF
TRBV10-3	TRBJ2-1	many	TRBD1	TGTGCCATCAGTGATAACGGACAGGGCTCCTACAATGAGCAGTTCTTC	CAISDNGQGSYNEQFF
TRBV28	TRBJ1-1	few	TRBD1	TGTGCCAGCAGTTTGGGACAGGTGGGCACTGAAGCTTTCTTT	CASSLGQVGTEAFF
TRBV29-1	TRBJ1-1	NA	NA	TGCAGCGTTGAACCCACGGAGAGCATATCTGAAGCTTCCTTT	CSVEPTESISEASF
TRBV4-1	TRBJ2-3	many	NA	TGCGCCAGCAGCCAGGGCTTCGATACGCAGTATTTT	CASSQGFDTQYF
TRBV15	TRBJ2-7	many	NA	TGTGCCACCAGCAGAGATAATGGGGGGCGCCACTACGAGCAGTACTTC	CATSRDNGGRHYEQYF
TRBV12-3/TRBV12-4	TRBJ1-3	NA	NA	TGTGCCAGCAGAACTGGGACTTCTGGAAACACCATATATTTT	CASRTGTSGNTIYF
TRBV7-8	TRBJ2-3	many	TRBD2	TGTGCCAGCAGCTTCAGGGAGGGCCCGGCAGATACGCAGTATTTT	CASSFREGPADTQYF
TRBV6-2/TRBV6-3	TRBJ1-5	many	NA	TGTGCCAGCAGTTACGGGCGGGGGCAGGGTCAGCCCCAGCATTTT	CASSYGRGQGQPQHF
TRBV28	TRBJ2-7	few	NA	TGTGCCAGCAGTTTAGGTTTCAGCTCCTACGAGCAGTACTTC	CASSLGFSSYEQYF
TRBV5-6	TRBJ2-1	NA	TRBD2	TGTGCCAGCAGCTTAGGTAGCGGGGGATACGATGAGCAGTTCTTC	CASSLGSGGYDEQFF
TRBV9	TRBJ2-2	many	NA	TGTGCCAGCAGGCCTGGCCCGACCGGGGAGCTGTTTTTT	CASRPGPTGELFF
TRBV12-3/TRBV12-4	TRBJ2-2	once	NA	TGTGCCGGTAGTCGCGACGGCCTAAACACCGGGGAGCTGTTTTTT	CAGSRDGLNTGELFF
TRBV6-2/TRBV6-3	TRBJ2-3	NA	TRBD2	TGTGCCAGCAGTTACTCACGGGGGGGCCGGGATACGCAGTATTTT	CASSYSRGGRDTQYF
TRBV6-1	TRBJ2-1	many	TRBD2	TGTGCCAGCAGCGCTGGACTAGCGGGAGGAGGAAGTGAGCAGTTCTTC	CASSAGLAGGGSEQFF
TRBV12-3/TRBV12-4	TRBJ1-1	many	NA	TGTGCCAGCAGTTTGGGGGACCGCCGGAACACTGAAGCTTTCTTT	CASSLGDRRNTEAFF
TRBV7-3	TRBJ2-7	many	TRBD2	TGTGCCAGCAGCCTCAGCGGGGGGGCACCCTACGAGCAGTACTTC	CASSLSGGAPYEQYF
TRBV5-6	TRBJ2-7	many	TRBD2	TGTGCCAGCAGCTTCAGATTAGCGGGAGGATCCTACGAGCAGTACTTC	CASSFRLAGGSYEQYF
TRBV20-1	TRBJ2-5	many	NA	TGCAGTGCTAGCACAGACCAAGAGACCCAGTACTTC	CSASTDQETQYF
TRBV18	TRBJ2-1	many	TRBD1	TGTGCCAGCTCACCACCGGGACAGCGGTACAATGAGCAGTTCTTC	CASSPPGQRYNEQFF
TRBV5-4	TRBJ2-1	NA	TRBD2	TGTGCCAGCAGCTCACTACCTCCGGGGCTAGCGGCAAATGAGCAGTTCTTC	CASSSLPPGLAANEQFF
TRBV6-1	TRBJ1-5	NA	NA	TGTGCCAGCAGTGCGAAGGTAGCGGGCAATCAGCCCCAGCATTTT	CASSAKVAGNQPQHF
TRBV4-1	TRBJ2-4	many	NA	TGCGCCAGCAGCCAAGACCCGGATATTCAGTACTTC	CASSQDPDIQYF
TRBV25-1	TRBJ2-1	once	TRBD2	TGTGCCAGCAGTGAGACTAGCGGCTACGACGAGCAGTTCTTC	CASSETSGYDEQFF
TRBV7-9	TRBJ1-1	many	TRBD1	TGTGCCAGCAGCCCGGGACAGGGCGTTGAAACTGAAGCTTTCTTT	CASSPGQGVETEAFF
TRBV7-9	TRBJ1-4	many	NA	TGTGCCAGCAGCTTTTTCAGCAGCGGCAGGGAGAATGAAAAACTGTTTTTT	CASSFFSSGRENEKLFF
TRBV7-6	TRBJ2-1	many	TRBD2	TGTGCCAGCAGCGCGGGACTAGCGGGGGGGGCCGAGCAGTTCTTC	CASSAGLAGGAEQFF
TRBV4-2	TRBJ2-7	many	TRBD1	TGTGCCAGCAGCCAAGAGGACAGGGGCGGCTACGAGCAGTACTTC	CASSQEDRGGYEQYF
TRBV29-1	TRBJ1-4	many	NA	TGCAGCGTCGCAGACACAACTAATGAAAAACTGTTTTTT	CSVADTTNEKLFF
TRBV7-2	TRBJ2-2	many	TRBD1	TGTGCCAGCAGCCGCGGGACAGGCGCGAACACCGGGGAGCTGTTTTTT	CASSRGTGANTGELFF
TRBV28	TRBJ2-1	NA	TRBD2	TGTGCCAGCACTGATAGGGCGGGAGACAATGAGCAGTTCTTC	CASTDRAGDNEQFF